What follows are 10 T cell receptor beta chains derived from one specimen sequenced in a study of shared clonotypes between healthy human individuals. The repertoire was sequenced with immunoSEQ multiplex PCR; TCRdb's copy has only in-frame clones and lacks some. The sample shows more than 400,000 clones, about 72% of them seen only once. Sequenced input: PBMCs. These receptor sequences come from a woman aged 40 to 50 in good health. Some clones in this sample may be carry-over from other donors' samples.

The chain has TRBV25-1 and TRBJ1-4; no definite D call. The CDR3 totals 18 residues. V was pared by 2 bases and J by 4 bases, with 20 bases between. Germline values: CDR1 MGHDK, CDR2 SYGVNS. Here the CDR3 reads CASSEGSGVLESNEKLFF. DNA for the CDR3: TGTGCCAGCAGTGAAGGGTCAGGAGTCTTAGAGAGTAATGAAAAACTGTTTTTT.

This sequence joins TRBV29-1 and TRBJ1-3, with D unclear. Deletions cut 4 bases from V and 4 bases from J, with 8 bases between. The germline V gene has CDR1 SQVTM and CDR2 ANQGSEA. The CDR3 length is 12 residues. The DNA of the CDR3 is TGCAGCGTTGGTGGAATAGGAAACACCATATATTTT. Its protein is CSVGGIGNTIYF.

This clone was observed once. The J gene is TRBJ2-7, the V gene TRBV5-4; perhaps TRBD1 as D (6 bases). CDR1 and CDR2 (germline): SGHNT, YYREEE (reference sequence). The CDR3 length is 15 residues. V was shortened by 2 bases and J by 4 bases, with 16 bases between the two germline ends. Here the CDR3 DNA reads TGTGCCAGCAGCTTAGGGGGACAAGCTTCTTACGAGCAGTACTTC. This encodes CASSLGGQASYEQYF.

CDR3 in amino acids: CASSRQGLEETQYF. CDR3 bases: TGTGCCAGCAGCCGTCAGGGGTTGGAGGAGACCCAGTACTTC. The chain joins TRBV11-3 to TRBJ2-5; D perhaps matches TRBD1 (6 bases). From germline, CDR1 is SGHNT and CDR2 YENEEA. The V and J ends lost 5 bases and 5 bases respectively, with 15 bases between them. This CDR3 comprises 14 residues.

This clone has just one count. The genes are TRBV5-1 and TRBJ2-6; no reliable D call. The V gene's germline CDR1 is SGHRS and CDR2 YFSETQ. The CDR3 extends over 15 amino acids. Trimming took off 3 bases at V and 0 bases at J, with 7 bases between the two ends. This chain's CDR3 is CASSSQGSGANVLTF. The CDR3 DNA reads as TGCGCCAGCAGCTCACAAGGCTCTGGGGCCAACGTCCTGACTTTC.

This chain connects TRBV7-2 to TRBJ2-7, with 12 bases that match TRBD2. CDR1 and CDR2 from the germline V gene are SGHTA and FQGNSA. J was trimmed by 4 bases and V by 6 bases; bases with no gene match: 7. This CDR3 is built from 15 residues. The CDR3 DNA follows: TGTGCCAGCAGTCGACTAGCGGGAGTCGGGTACGAGCAGTACTTC. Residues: CASSRLAGVGYEQYF.

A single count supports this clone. CDR3 residues: CASSPGLAGVGGTDTQYF. DNA of the CDR3: TGTGCCAGCTCACCGGGACTAGCGGGAGTTGGAGGCACAGATACGCAGTATTTT. The gene calls are TRBV18 and TRBJ2-3; TRBD2 agrees at 14 bases. There are 18 residues in the CDR3. CDR1 KGHSH and CDR2 LQKENI come from the germline V gene. Unmatched junction bases numbered 6, after V lost 3 bases and J lost 1 base.

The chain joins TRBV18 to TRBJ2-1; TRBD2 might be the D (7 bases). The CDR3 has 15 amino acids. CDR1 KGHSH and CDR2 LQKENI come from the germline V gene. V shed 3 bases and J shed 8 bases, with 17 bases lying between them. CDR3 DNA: TGTGCCAGCTCACCCGTTCAGGGGAGGGTCCATGAGCAGTTCTTC. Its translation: CASSPVQGRVHEQFF. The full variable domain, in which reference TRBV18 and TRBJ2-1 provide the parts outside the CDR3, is NAGVMQNPRHLVRRRGQEARLRCSPMKGHSHVYWYRQLPEEGLKFMVYLQKENIIDESGMPKERFSAEFPKEGPSILRIQQVVRGDSAAYFCASSPVQGRVHEQFFGPGTRLTVL.

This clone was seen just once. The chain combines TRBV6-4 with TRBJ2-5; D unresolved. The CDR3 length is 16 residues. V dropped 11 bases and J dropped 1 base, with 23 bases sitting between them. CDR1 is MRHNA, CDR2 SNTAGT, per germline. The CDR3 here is CAPWKKDPMGQETQYF. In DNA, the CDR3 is TGTGCCCCTTGGAAAAAAGACCCCATGGGCCAAGAGACCCAGTACTTC.

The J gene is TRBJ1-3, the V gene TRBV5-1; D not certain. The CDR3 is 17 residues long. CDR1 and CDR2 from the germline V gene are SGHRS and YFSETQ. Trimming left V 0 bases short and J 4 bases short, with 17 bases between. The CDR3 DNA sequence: TGCGCCAGCAGCTTGGGCGGCGTTGGCGGTCGAGGAAACACCATATATTTT. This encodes CASSLGGVGGRGNTIYF.